This entry is about one T cell receptor (beta chain). What it binds is not known. Terminally differentiated effector memory CD45RA+ cells were excluded by CCR7 positive selection of CD45RO-negative cells. These data are taken from a study of shared clonotypes between healthy human individuals. Whole-study context: The donor group consisted of two women and three men, aged 18 to 49.

Sequenced by immunoSEQ multiplex PCR; TCRdb stores in-frame clones only, minus some. The sample holds 600,000 or so clones; approximately 95% are singletons and the top ten take over 0.1%. Study-wide findings and caveats: Represented diversity (both genetic and exposure-history) was limited by the small number of donors. On the whole, naive subsets had larger estimated richness than memory subsets had.

The sample comprised naive CD8+ T cells sorted from blood. The sequence was obtained from a woman in her twenties or thirties in good health.

The CDR3 DNA is TGTGCCAGCAGCTTATTTTCTAGCGGGAGGGTAAATGAGCAGTTCTTC. Translating it yields CASSLFSSGRVNEQFF. The chain has TRBV7-6 and TRBJ2-1, with 12 bases identical to TRBD2. The germline V gene encodes CDR1 SGHVS and CDR2 FNYEAQ. J gave up 7 bases and V 2 bases, and 6 bases lay outside the gene matches. The CDR3 runs 16 residues.